The sequence of this TCR beta chain was determined in a study of early T cells in non-severe SARS-CoV-2 infection. About the research overall: Investigators sequenced bulk RNA drawn from unsorted whole blood, and chains remained unpaired.

Comment on this clonotype: Its cognate antigen is unknown.

Attached unique molecular identifiers marked individual cDNA molecules. Using its own MiXCR run on the 5' RACE reads, TCRdb lists one record per CDR3 protein. This sample has about 22,000 distinct CDR3 sequences, with about 3.8% found just once. Findings and limits, study-wide: In VDJdb matching, anti-spike CD8 responses were favored while private and CD4 specificities went missing.

This sequence was found in an adult who was a healthcare worker with PCR-confirmed SARS-CoV-2 infection or an uninfected control (not recorded which). Sample: whole blood.

The CDR3 bases are TGTGCCAGCAGCTATACTAGCGGGGGGGCAAGTCACGCAGATACGCAGTATTTT. Residues: CASSYTSGGASHADTQYF. The chain links TRBV11-2 to TRBJ2-3; 13 nucleotides match TRBD2. The CDR3 covers 18 residues. Germline loops: CDR1 SGHAT, CDR2 FQNNGV. The J segment lost 4 bases and the V segment lost 4 bases, leaving 11 bases of the junction unmatched.